Many counts were recorded for the clone carrying this TCR beta chain. The sample originates from a study of identifying expanded T cells in peripheral blood. Profiled with immunoSEQ multiplex PCR; TCRdb holds only in-frame clones, not every one. The sample carries 50,000 to 60,000 clones, under 85% recorded once. The clonotype originates from a person aged 18 to 70 in good health. The sample comprised blood.

The CDR3 protein is CASSLEPDYGYTF. The CDR3 coding sequence is TGTGCCAGCAGCTTAGAACCGGATTATGGCTACACCTTC. The J gene is TRBJ1-2, the V gene TRBV7-9; D uncertain. V lost 1 base and J lost 5, with 8 bases in between. The germline V gene encodes CDR1 SEHNR and CDR2 FQNEAQ (reference sequence). This CDR3 spans 13 amino acids.